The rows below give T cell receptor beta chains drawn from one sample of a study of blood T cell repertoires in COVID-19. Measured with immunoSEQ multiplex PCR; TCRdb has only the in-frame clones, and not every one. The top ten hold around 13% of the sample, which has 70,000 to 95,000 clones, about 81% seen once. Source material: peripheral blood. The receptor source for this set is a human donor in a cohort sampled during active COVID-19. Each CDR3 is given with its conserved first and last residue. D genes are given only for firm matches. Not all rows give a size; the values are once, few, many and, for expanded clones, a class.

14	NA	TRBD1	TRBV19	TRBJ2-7	TGTGCCAGTAGCCGACAGGGGAGCTCCTACGAGCAGTACTTC	CASSRQGSSYEQYF
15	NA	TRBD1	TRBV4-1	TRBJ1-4	TGCGCCAGCAGCCACCCAGACAGGGATAATGAAAAACTGTTTTTT	CASSHPDRDNEKLFF
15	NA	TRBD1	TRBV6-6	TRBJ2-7	TGTGCCAGCAGAGAAACGGGACAGACAGTACGCGAGCAGTACTTC	CASRETGQTVREQYF
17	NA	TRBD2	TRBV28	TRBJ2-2	TGTGCCAGCAGGCGGACTAGCGGGGGGCTGGACACCGGGGAGCTGTTTTTT	CASRRTSGGLDTGELFF
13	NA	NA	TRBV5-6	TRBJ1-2	TGTGCCAGCAGCGAACGGGGGCGGGAGGGCTACACCTTC	CASSERGREGYTF
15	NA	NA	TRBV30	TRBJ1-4	TGTGCCTGGAGTGTACAGGTCAGACCTAATGAAAAACTGTTTTTT	CAWSVQVRPNEKLFF
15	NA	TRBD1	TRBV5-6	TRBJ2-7	TGTGCCAGCAGCTTGCTGGGACAGGGGGCCTACGAGCAGTACTTC	CASSLLGQGAYEQYF
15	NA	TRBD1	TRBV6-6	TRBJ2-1	TGTGCCAGCAGTTACTCGCATGACAGGGCGGATGAGCAGTTCTTC	CASSYSHDRADEQFF
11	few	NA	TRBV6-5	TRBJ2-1	TGTGCCAGCAGTTTAAACAATGAGCAGTTCTTC	CASSLNNEQFF
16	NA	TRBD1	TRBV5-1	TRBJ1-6	TGCGCCAGCAGCTTGGACCGACAGGGGAGTAATTCACCCCTCCACTTT	CASSLDRQGSNSPLHF
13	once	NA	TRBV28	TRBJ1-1	TGTGCCAGCAGTTACAATCGTCTCACTGAAGCTTTCTTT	CASSYNRLTEAFF
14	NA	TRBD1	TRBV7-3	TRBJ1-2	TGTGCCAGCAGCTCTCCGGGACAGGGGAGAGGCTACACCTTC	CASSSPGQGRGYTF
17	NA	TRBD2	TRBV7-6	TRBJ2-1	TGTGCCAGCAGCATTAGCGGGCCCCTAAGCTCCTACAATGAGCAGTTCTTC	CASSISGPLSSYNEQFF
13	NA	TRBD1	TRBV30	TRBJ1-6	TGTGCCTGCTTTTATGGGACAGGAAAGCCCCTCCACTTT	CACFYGTGKPLHF
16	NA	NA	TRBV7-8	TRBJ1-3	TGTGCCAGCAGCCCCTACACCGGGACTGGGGGAAACACCATATATTTT	CASSPYTGTGGNTIYF
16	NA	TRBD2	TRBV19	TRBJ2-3	TGTGCCAGTAGTATGGGTCGGGGGGGCCGGACAGATACGCAGTATTTT	CASSMGRGGRTDTQYF
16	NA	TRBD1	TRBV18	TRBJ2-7	TGTGCCAGCTCACCCTATGGGACAGGGCTGTCCTACGAGCAGTACTTC	CASSPYGTGLSYEQYF
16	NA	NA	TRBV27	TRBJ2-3	TGTGCCAGCAGGGCCATCGCGGGACTTAAGGCAGATACGCAGTATTTT	CASRAIAGLKADTQYF
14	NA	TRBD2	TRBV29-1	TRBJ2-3	TGCAGCGTTGAACGACTAGCGGGGGGAGGTACGCAGTATTTT	CSVERLAGGGTQYF
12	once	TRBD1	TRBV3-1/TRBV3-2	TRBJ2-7	TGTGCCAGCAGCCAGACAGGGGGCGAGCAGTACTTC	CASSQTGGEQYF
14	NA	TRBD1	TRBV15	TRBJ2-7	TGTGCCACCAGCAGGGGGACAGGTCCTTACGAGCAGTACTTC	CATSRGTGPYEQYF
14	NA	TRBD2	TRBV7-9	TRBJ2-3	TGTGCCAGCAGCTTCTTATGGGGGGGAGATACGCAGTATTTT	CASSFLWGGDTQYF
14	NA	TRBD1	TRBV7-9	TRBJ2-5	TGTGCCAGCAGCTCTCCGGACAGGGGAGAGACCCAGTACTTC	CASSSPDRGETQYF
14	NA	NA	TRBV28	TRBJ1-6	TGTGCCAGCAGCTCCCCTAACAGGGCTTCACCCCTCCACTTT	CASSSPNRASPLHF
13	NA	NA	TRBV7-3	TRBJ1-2	TGTGCCAGCAGCGAAGACTCGAGGAACGGCTACACCTTC	CASSEDSRNGYTF
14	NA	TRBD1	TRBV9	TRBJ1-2	TGTGCCAGCAGCCCAAGAGGACAGGGGGATGGCTACACCTTC	CASSPRGQGDGYTF
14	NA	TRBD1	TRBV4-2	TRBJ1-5	TGTGCCAGCAGCCAAGGGACAGGTAATCAGCCCCAGCATTTT	CASSQGTGNQPQHF
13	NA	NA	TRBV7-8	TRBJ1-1	TGTGCCAGCAGCCGAAATCCGGGATATGAAGCTTTCTTT	CASSRNPGYEAFF
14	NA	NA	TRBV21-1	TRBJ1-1	TGTGCCAGCAGCAAATGGGACTTGAACACTGAAGCTTTCTTT	CASSKWDLNTEAFF
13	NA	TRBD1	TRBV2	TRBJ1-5	TGTGCCAGGGGACAGGGTTTCAATCAGCCCCAGCATTTT	CARGQGFNQPQHF
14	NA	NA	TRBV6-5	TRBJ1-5	TGTGCCAGCAGGCGTATTAATAGCAATCAGCCCCAGCATTTT	CASRRINSNQPQHF
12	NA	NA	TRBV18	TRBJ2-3	TGTGCCAGCTCCCCCCAATCAGATACGCAGTATTTT	CASSPQSDTQYF
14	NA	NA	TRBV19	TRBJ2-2	TGTGCCAGTAGTATTGGCACGAACACCGGGGAGCTGTTTTTT	CASSIGTNTGELFF
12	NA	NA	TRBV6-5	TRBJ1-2	TGTGCCAGCAGCCGTCCCCCGGGGGGCTACACCTTC	CASSRPPGGYTF
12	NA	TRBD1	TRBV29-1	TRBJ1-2	TGCAGCGCCGGACAGGGAGTATGGGGCTACACCTTC	CSAGQGVWGYTF